One sample yielded the 19 T cell receptor beta chains listed below, sequenced in a study of molecular identifiers for immune sequencing clone quantification. TCRdb re-called the PCR reads with MiXCR, one entry per CDR3 protein. The data show about 640,000 distinct CDR3 sequences, about 20% seen once. The specimen was naive CD8+ T cells from blood, with Jurkat cell RNA spiked in. Subset defined: FACS-sorted CD8+CD4-CCR7+CD45RA+ naive T cells. Source of these receptors: a human donor in good health. Some libraries in this study had Jurkat cell RNA spiked in.

This clonotype has only a few counts. The chain has TRBV7-6 and TRBJ2-7, with TRBD1 as a possible D gene (5 bases). V was pared by 4 bases and J by 4 bases, with 11 bases between. The CDR3 has 13 residues. The germline V gene has CDR1 SGHVS and CDR2 FNYEAQ. In DNA form, the CDR3 reads TGTGCCAGCAGCTCCGGACATGGTTACGAGCAGTACTTC. Its translation: CASSSGHGYEQYF. Full variable domain (rest looked up from reference TRBV7-6 and TRBJ2-7): GAGVSQSPRYKVTKRGQDVALRCDPISGHVSLYWYRQALGQGPEFLTYFNYEAQQDKSGLPNDRFSAERPEGSISTLTIQRTEQRDSAMYRCASSSGHGYEQYFGPGTRLTVT.

With respect to this clonotype: A much bigger clone sits one base away, suggesting this may be a read error. The chain joins TRBV27 to TRBJ2-5; no definite D call. The CDR3 totals 14 residues. The germline V gene encodes CDR1 MNHEY and CDR2 SMNVEV (reference sequence). This chain's CDR3 is CAGSLFGDQETQYF. The CDR3, as DNA: TGTGCCGGCAGTTTATTTGGGGACCAAGAGACCCAGTACTTC.

The sample holds a few counts of this clonotype. This sequence may be a read error, since a much larger clone differs from it by one base. J is TRBJ1-1 and V is TRBV29-1, with D possibly matching TRBD1 (6 bases). The CDR3 sequence is 12 residues long. CDR1 is SQVTM and CDR2 is ANQGSEA in the germline V gene. The CDR3 region has the DNA TGCGGCACTTGGACAGTGAACACTGAAGCTTTCTTT. Its translation is CGTWTVNTEAFF.

The sample holds many counts of this clonotype. J is TRBJ1-1 and V is TRBV29-1, with unresolved D. The ends were cut back, 7 bases at V and 0 bases at J, with 9 bases in the middle. Germline lookup yields CDR1 SQVTM and CDR2 ANQGSEA. The CDR3 runs 12 residues. The CDR3 DNA reads TGCAGCGCTGTTCTTTTGAACACTGAAGCTTTCTTT. Translation gives CSAVLLNTEAFF.

This clonotype turned up a few times. The CDR3 nucleotides are TGTGCCAGCAGAAAAGGGGGCCTGAGCTCCTACGAGCAGTACTTC. Translating gives CASRKGGLSSYEQYF. This chain links TRBV12-3 or TRBV12-4 with TRBJ2-7; 7 nucleotides agree with TRBD1. This CDR3 is 15 amino acids long. V lost 6 bases and J lost 0; bases outside the gene matches: 8.

This clonotype has only a few counts. J is TRBJ2-7 and V is TRBV5-1; D unresolved. The V gene lost 0 bases and the J gene lost 7 bases, with 11 bases spanning the gap. The CDR3 is 13 amino acids. Per germline, CDR1 SGHRS and CDR2 YFSETQ. The CDR3 DNA sequence: TGCGCCAGCAGCTTGGAGGCCCGCTGGGAGCAGTACTTC. Protein: CASSLEARWEQYF.

As for this clonotype: Being one base from a much bigger clone, this may be a read error. The V call is TRBV20-1, the J call TRBJ1-5; possible D gene TRBD1, 6 bases. The germline CDR1 and CDR2 sequences are DFQATT and SNEGSKA (reference sequence). Trimming left V 5 bases short and J 4 bases short, with 15 bases between. This CDR3 spans 14 amino acids. CDR3 in amino acids: CSAEGGQANQPQHF. The DNA for the CDR3 is TGCAGTGCTGAAGGGGGGCAAGCGAATCAGCCCCAGCATTTT.

This clonotype appeared a few times. The chain couples TRBV2 to TRBJ1-2; D might be TRBD1 (6 bases). The V gene lost 7 bases and the J gene lost 1 base, with 16 bases spanning the gap. This CDR3 has 15 residues. The germline V gene encodes CDR1 SNHLY and CDR2 FYNNEI. CDR3: CASTSLTGFNYGYTF. CDR3 DNA sequence: TGTGCCAGCACGAGCTTGACAGGTTTTAACTATGGCTACACCTTC.

This clonotype was detected a few times. The junction departs from the called germline gene at one end, perhaps through a read error. The chain uses TRBV6-6 and TRBJ1-5; D gene ambiguous. Germline CDR1 MNHNY, CDR2 SVGAGI (reference sequence). The CDR3 sequence is 11 residues long. The DNA for the CDR3 is TGTGCCAGCAGTTACGGGCAGCCCCAGCGTTTT. It translates to CASSYGQPQRF.

This clonotype has at least ten counts. This chain joins TRBV9 and TRBJ2-1; D is undetermined. The CDR3 length is 13 residues. In germline, CDR1 is SGDLS, CDR2 YYNGEE. The V gene lost 4 bases and the J gene lost 9 bases, with 14 bases spanning the gap. The CDR3 is CASSPSDPAEQFF. CDR3 nucleotides: TGTGCCAGCAGCCCATCGGACCCAGCTGAGCAGTTCTTC.

As for this clonotype: A read error is likely, as this CDR3 ends without the conserved phenylalanine or tryptophan. The chain's CDR3 is CASSLGGGTEAFS. CDR3 nucleotide sequence: TGTGCCAGCAGTTTAGGGGGGGGAACTGAAGCTTTCTCT. This chain uses TRBV25-1 with TRBJ1-1; D is possibly TRBD1 (6 bases). The CDR3 runs 13 residues. V was clipped by 5 bases and J by 5 bases, with 12 bases between them. Per the germline V gene, CDR1 is MGHDK and CDR2 is SYGVNS.

This clonotype appeared many times. This rearrangement joins TRBV20-1 to TRBJ2-2; 9 bases line up with TRBD1. The J segment lost 4 bases and the V segment lost 6 bases, leaving 12 bases of the junction unmatched. CDR3 length equals 16 residues. Germline V gene sequence: CDR1 DFQATT, CDR2 SNEGSKA (reference sequence). The DNA of the CDR3 is TGCAGTGCCCGGGACAGGGACCGCACGGGCACCGGGGAGCTGTTTTTT. This codes for CSARDRDRTGTGELFF.

This clonotype has ten or more counts. V usage is TRBV10-3 and J usage is TRBJ2-7; D call uncertain. The germline V and J ends were trimmed by 8 bases and 5 bases, with 13 bases remaining between them. There are 12 residues in the CDR3. CDR1 ENHRY and CDR2 SYGVKD come from the germline V gene. The CDR3: CAISPGLDEQYF. In nucleotides, the CDR3 is TGTGCCATCTCGCCCGGGCTCGACGAGCAGTACTTC.

This clonotype was counted many times. The V and J genes are TRBV6-2 or TRBV6-3 and TRBJ1-1; D unclear. CDR3 length: 19 residues. The V gene lost 1 base and the J gene lost 1 base, with 22 bases spanning the gap. CDR1 and CDR2 from the germline V gene are MNHEY and SVGEGT. The CDR3: CASSYYSDGDSHKNTEAFF. The CDR3, as DNA: TGTGCCAGCAGTTACTATTCCGATGGAGATAGCCATAAGAACACTGAAGCTTTCTTT.

This clonotype was counted many times. The gene calls are TRBV29-1 and TRBJ2-6; D gene uncertain. CDR3 length equals 14 residues. Germline loops: CDR1 SQVTM, CDR2 ANQGSEA. V shed 0 bases and J shed 2 bases, with 5 bases lying between them. The CDR3 region is CSVEDPPGANVLTF. CDR3 sequence (DNA): TGCAGCGTTGAAGACCCTCCTGGGGCCAACGTCCTGACTTTC.

This clonotype has at least ten counts. This chain connects TRBV5-5 to TRBJ2-1; TRBD1 agrees at 8 bases. V was clipped by 4 bases and J by 0 bases; unmatched bases: 6. This CDR3 has 16 amino acids. Germline values: CDR1 SGHKS, CDR2 YYEKEE (reference sequence). CDR3 protein: CASSPGQESSYNEQFF. The CDR3 nucleotides are TGTGCCAGCAGCCCGGGACAGGAAAGCTCCTACAATGAGCAGTTCTTC.

Only a few counts were recorded for this clonotype. V is TRBV6-5 and J is TRBJ2-5; 12 bases match TRBD2. From germline, CDR1 is MNHEY and CDR2 SVGAGI. The CDR3 totals 16 residues. J was trimmed by 5 bases and V by 5 bases; bases with no gene match: 9. CDR3 region: CASSPERTSGTETQYF. CDR3 bases: TGTGCCAGCAGTCCCGAACGGACTAGCGGGACTGAGACCCAGTACTTC.

This sequence joins TRBV4-3 and TRBJ2-7; D unresolved. The CDR3 has 15 residues. Trimming shortened V by 0 bases and J by 5 bases, and 14 bases separated the two germline ends. Germline values: CDR1 LGHNA, CDR2 YSLEER. CDR3 in amino acids: CASSQDLSSPNEQYF. The CDR3 coding sequence is TGCGCCAGCAGCCAAGATTTGAGTTCCCCCAACGAGCAGTACTTC.

Many counts were recorded for this clonotype. The CDR3 coding sequence is TGTGCCAGCAGCTTAGTTTCCGGGGCAACTGAAGCTTTCTTT. Its protein is CASSLVSGATEAFF. The genes are TRBV7-8 and TRBJ1-1; a possible D gene is TRBD1 (5 bases). Germline V gene lookup returns CDR1 SGHVS and CDR2 FQNEAQ. The V and J ends lost 1 base and 5 bases respectively, with 11 bases between them. The CDR3 is 14 residues long.